This T cell receptor beta chain was observed in a study of T cells in Graves' hyperthyroidism and ophthalmopathy (dated by TCRdb to about 2019). A note on the overall study: Peripheral blood samples were taken at initial diagnosis, before any treatment was given. A discovery cohort of roughly 100 patients, roughly 45 with Graves' ophthalmopathy and about 58 with stable Graves' hyperthyroidism, was used to find distinguishing TCR V-J signatures. Prospective prediction of ophthalmopathy was tested in an independent validation cohort of 18 to 20 hyperthyroidism patients and some 17 patients who later progressed to ophthalmopathy. In addition, the study compared T-cell repertoires in thyroid tissue and in blood from five to seven Graves' hyperthyroidism patients. The roughly 100 discovery patients were randomly divided into training and test sets at a 7:3 ratio. After sampling, hyperthyroidism patients received methimazole starting at 30 mg daily, and ophthalmopathy patients received high-dose intravenous methylprednisolone. TCR Vbeta CDR3 sequencing of roughly 140 peripheral blood samples (43 ophthalmopathy, 75 hyperthyroidism and approximately 17 progressor patients) is reported in the paper. The investigation overall reported the following: Ophthalmopathy was separated from stable hyperthyroidism by a 13 V-J signature model, with approximately 86% sensitivity and roughly 81% specificity obtained in cross-validation and 80%/75% obtained in testing. Most expanded thyroid clonotypes (frequency above 0.001) were also found in blood, which suggests that blood repertoires may mirror thyroid immune responses. During validation, the model predicted progression to ophthalmopathy a median of around six months ahead of onset, with around 65% sensitivity and about 72% specificity. Sample size was not statistically predetermined, and investigators were not blinded to group allocation.

Reading from cysteine to phenylalanine, the CDR3 counts 16 amino acids. The retained sequence is limited to the CDR3, 48 bases, with the frame set at the first base. Unmatched junction bases come to 11, with V trimmed by 5 bases and J by 5 bases. CDR1 and CDR2 (KGHDR, SFDVKD) derive from the germline V gene. This clonotype was counted at least ten times. Its target antigen remains unknown. Per-base quality was not reported, and no clone a single base away is much larger than it. Hyperthyroidism patients were newly diagnosed, had a disease duration of under 2 months, and were aged 18 to 65 years. The study excluded patients with uncontrolled infections, other autoimmune diseases, pregnancy or lactation. Diagnoses relied on clinical symptoms, serum thyroxine and TRAb, thyroid ultrasound and orbital computed tomography. Blood from progressor patients was drawn when they were first diagnosed with hyperthyroidism, before any ophthalmopathy symptoms appeared. Ficoll-Paque density gradient centrifugation was used to isolate PBMCs from 8.5 to 10 ml of fresh peripheral blood. Patients classed as progressors first received a Graves' hyperthyroidism diagnosis and then went on to develop ophthalmopathy during follow-up. Total RNA was extracted with Trizol reagent, and quality was checked on an Agilent 2100 Bioanalyzer.

Amplification of TCR beta CDR3 regions was carried out from RNA transcripts. A first-round RT-PCR of the TCR CDR3 used the HTBI primer set with the Qiagen OneStep RT-PCR kit. Libraries were constructed in a second round of multiplex PCR, after which size selection and purification were performed. The libraries were sequenced on an Illumina HiSeq2000 using paired-end 100 bp reads. Per the source publication's procedure: SOAPnuke was used to process the raw data, removing reads that contained adapters or uncalled bases, had a mean Phred below 15, or lacked an exact match to the constant primer or identifier. High-quality paired reads were merged using COPE v1.2.5, and each unique nucleotide sequence was defined as a clonotype. MiTCR v1.1 was used to align clonotypes to the IMGT TRBV, TRBD and TRBJ reference segments. Analysis was restricted to V-J combinations with a frequency above 0.0001, which covered 98% to 99.2% of repertoires. The TCS score was defined as F50 (clonal expansion) divided by E x V (chaos), with BLOSUM62-based TCRdist calculated between CDR3 peptides within each V-J. Welch's t-statistics and random forest reduced around 550 V-J features to about 12, which were used in a naive Bayes classifier (R e1071). TCRdb handled the public reads itself, with Q25 trimming in fastp and clone calling in MiXCR, and kept productive beta chains. CDR3 protein sequences are deduplicated, and each keeps its most common genes and DNA. The V and J calls were determined by TCRdb, not by the authors. This sample lists some 300,000 distinct CDR3 sequences; about an eighth were detected once. The top ten clonotypes cover almost 8% of the sample.

This chain joins TRBV24-1 to TRBJ2-1, and TRBD2 aligns with 7 junction nucleotides. Sequencing was done on a sample of blood. The receptor was derived from a woman in her twenties or thirties with Graves' hyperthyroidism that later progressed to Graves' ophthalmopathy. The CDR3 sequence is CATSASRELGHNEQFF. The nucleotides are TGTGCCACCAGTGCCTCGCGGGAGCTGGGGCACAATGAGCAGTTCTTC.